The clone carrying this T cell receptor (beta chain) was recorded only once. The record originates from a study of blood T cell repertoires in COVID-19. About the research overall: Samples representing acute and convalescent COVID-19 were sourced from the United States, Italy and Spain. Sample material is recorded as cDNA or gDNA derived from T cells, B-cell-depleted T cells, or PBMCs.

Germline values: CDR1 SEHNR, CDR2 FQNEAQ (reference sequence). The CDR3 spans 17 residues. Germline trimming cut 3 bases from V and 0 bases from J; bases unmatched to any gene: 5. Original methodology: Amplification of reference gene primers provided the estimated nucleated cell counts. Assay used: immunoSEQ multiplex PCR; TCRdb lists only in-frame clones, some missing. That table is the source of V, J and clone size, and D and trimming were worked out from the DNA. This sample has approximately 94,000 clones, with 70% to 85% found just once. This chain links TRBV7-9 with TRBJ2-4; 10 nucleotides agree with TRBD2. The sequence derives from a man aged 60-69 years with acute or convalescent COVID-19. Sequenced: peripheral blood. The CDR3 is CASSFVAGGIAKNIQYF. The CDR3 DNA follows: TGTGCCAGCAGCTTTGTAGCGGGGGGCATAGCCAAAAACATTCAGTACTTC.